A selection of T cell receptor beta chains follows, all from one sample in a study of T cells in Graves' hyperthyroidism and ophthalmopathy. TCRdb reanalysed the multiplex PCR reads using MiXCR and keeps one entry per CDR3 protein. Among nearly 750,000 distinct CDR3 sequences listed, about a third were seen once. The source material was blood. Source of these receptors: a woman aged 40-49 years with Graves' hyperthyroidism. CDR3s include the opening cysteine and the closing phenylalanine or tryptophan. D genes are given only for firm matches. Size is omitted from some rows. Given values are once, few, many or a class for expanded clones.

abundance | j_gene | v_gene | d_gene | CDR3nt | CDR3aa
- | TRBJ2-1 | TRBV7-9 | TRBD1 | TGTGCCAGCAGCTCCCCCCCCGACAGGGCGTTATACAATGAGCAGTTCTTC | CASSSPPDRALYNEQFF
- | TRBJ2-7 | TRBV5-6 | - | TGTGCCAGCAGTGACCCAGACCTACAGTGGCACGAGCAGTACTTC | CASSDPDLQWHEQYF
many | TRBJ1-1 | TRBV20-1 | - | TGCAGTTATGACATGGAGGCTGAAGCTTTCTTT | CSYDMEAEAFF
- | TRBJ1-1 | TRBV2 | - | TGTGCCAGCAGTACCCAGTTACTGAACACTGAAGCTTTCTTT | CASSTQLLNTEAFF
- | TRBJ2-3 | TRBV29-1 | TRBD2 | TGCAGCGCTATAAGCGGGGGGGCAGGAGATACGCAGTATTTT | CSAISGGAGDTQYF
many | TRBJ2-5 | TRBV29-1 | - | TGCAGCGTTGTCAAGGCAGGGGCCCAAGAGACCCAGTACTTC | CSVVKAGAQETQYF
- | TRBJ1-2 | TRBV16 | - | TGTGCCAGCAGCCAATTTATCTTTGGGCAGTCTGAAGGCTACACCTTC | CASSQFIFGQSEGYTF
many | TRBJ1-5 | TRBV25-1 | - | TGTGCCAGCAGCCAAGTTAGCAATCAGCCCCAGCATTTT | CASSQVSNQPQHF
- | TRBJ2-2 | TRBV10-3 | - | TGTGCCACCCCAAAGAGAGGGGGAGACACCGGGGAGCTGTTTTTT | CATPKRGGDTGELFF
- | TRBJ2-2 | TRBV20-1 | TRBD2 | TGCAGTGCTAGACTAGCGGGGGATAACACCGGGGAGCTGTTTTTT | CSARLAGDNTGELFF
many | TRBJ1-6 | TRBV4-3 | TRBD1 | TGCGCCAGCAGCCAAGAGGCACAGGGGTATTCACCCCTCCACTTT | CASSQEAQGYSPLHF
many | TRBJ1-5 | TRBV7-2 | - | TGTGCCAGCAGCTTGACGTCCGGGTATAGCAATCAGCCCCAGCATTTT | CASSLTSGYSNQPQHF